This T cell receptor beta chain stems from a study of blood T cell repertoires in COVID-19. Study in general: COVID-19 samples collected from the United States, Italy and Spain covered acute and convalescent phases.

V trimming: 4 bases; J trimming: 0 bases; junction bases outside the gene matches: 13. The germline CDR1 and CDR2 sequences are LGHDT and YNNKEL (reference sequence). The CDR3 is 19 amino acids. Data came from immunoSEQ multiplex PCR; TCRdb stores just in-frame clones and leaves some out. Of more than 250,000 clones in the sample, roughly 85% were seen once. The J gene is TRBJ2-1, the V gene TRBV3-1 (or the pseudogene TRBV3-2); TRBD1 matches at 9 bases. The clonotype was recovered from a man in his 60s who had recovered from COVID-19. Sequenced input: peripheral blood. CDR3 DNA sequence: TGTGCCAGCAGCCGACCGGGACAGGGACTCCGCCGCTCCTACAATGAGCAGTTCTTC. Translated: CASSRPGQGLRRSYNEQFF.